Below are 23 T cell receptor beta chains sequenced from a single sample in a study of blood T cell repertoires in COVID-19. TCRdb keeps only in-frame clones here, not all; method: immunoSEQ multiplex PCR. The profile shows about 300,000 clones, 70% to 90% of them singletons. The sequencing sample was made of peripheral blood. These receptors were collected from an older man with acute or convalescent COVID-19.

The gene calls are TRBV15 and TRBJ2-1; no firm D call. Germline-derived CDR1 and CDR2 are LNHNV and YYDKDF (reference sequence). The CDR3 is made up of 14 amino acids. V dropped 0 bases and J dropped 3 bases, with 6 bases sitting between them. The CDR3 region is CATSRDASYNEQFF. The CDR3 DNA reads TGTGCCACCAGCAGAGATGCCAGCTACAATGAGCAGTTCTTC.

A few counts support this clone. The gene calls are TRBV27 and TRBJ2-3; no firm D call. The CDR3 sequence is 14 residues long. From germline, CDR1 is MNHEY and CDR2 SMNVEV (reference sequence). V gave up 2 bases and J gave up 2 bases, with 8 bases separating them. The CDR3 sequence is CASSLTVSTDTQYF. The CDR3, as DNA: TGTGCCAGCAGTTTAACGGTGTCCACAGATACGCAGTATTTT.

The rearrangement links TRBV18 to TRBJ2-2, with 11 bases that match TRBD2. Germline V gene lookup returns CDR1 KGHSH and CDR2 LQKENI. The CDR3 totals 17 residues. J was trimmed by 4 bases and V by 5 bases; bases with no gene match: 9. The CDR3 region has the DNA TGTGCCAGCTCAGCTCTGTTACTAGCGGGAGCCACCGGGGAGCTGTTTTTT. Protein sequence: CASSALLLAGATGELFF.

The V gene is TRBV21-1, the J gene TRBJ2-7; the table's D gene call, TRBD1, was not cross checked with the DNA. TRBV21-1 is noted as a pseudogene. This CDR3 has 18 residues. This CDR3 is CASSKHGCPNRGFYEQYF. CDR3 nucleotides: TGTGCCAGCAGCAAACATGGATGTCCAAACAGGGGGTTCTACGAGCAGTACTTC.

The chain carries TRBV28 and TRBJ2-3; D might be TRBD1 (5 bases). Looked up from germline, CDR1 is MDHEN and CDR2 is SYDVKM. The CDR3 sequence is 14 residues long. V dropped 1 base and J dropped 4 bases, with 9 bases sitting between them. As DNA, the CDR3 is TGTGCCAGCAGTTTATCCAGGGTAGCAGATACGCAGTATTTT. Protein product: CASSLSRVADTQYF.

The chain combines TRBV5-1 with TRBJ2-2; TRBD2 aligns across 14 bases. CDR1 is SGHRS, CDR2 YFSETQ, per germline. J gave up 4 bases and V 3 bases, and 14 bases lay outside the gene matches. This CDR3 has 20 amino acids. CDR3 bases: TGCGCCAGCAGCTCGCCCCCTCCGGGACTAGCGGGAGTTGGCACCGGGGAGCTGTTTTTT. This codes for CASSSPPPGLAGVGTGELFF.

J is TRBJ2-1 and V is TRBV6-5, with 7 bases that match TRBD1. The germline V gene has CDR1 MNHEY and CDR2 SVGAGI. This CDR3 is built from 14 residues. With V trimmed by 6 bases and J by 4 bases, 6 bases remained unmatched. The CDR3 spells CASRLGQPYNEQFF. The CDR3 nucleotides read TGTGCCAGCAGGTTGGGACAGCCTTACAATGAGCAGTTCTTC.

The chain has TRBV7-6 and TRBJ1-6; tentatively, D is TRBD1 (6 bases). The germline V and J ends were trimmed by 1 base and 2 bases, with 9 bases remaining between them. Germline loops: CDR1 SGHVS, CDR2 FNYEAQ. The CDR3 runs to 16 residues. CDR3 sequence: CASSLEGGPYNSPLHF. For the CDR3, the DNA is TGTGCCAGCAGCTTAGAAGGGGGACCCTATAATTCACCCCTCCACTTT.

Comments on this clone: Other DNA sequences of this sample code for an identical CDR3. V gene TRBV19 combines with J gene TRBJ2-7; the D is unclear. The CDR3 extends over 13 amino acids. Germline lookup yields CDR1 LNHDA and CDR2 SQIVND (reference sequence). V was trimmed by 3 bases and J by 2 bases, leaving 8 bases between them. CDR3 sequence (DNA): TGTGCCAGTAGTATTCCCGGTCCCTACGAGCAGTACTTC. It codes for CASSIPGPYEQYF.

CDR3 in DNA: TGTGCCAGCAGCTTAGCCGGGGGGGGCCTATACGAGCAGTACTTC. It translates to CASSLAGGGLYEQYF. This chain uses TRBV7-6 with TRBJ2-7; 8 bases match TRBD2. V was clipped by 0 bases and J by 4 bases; unmatched bases: 5. CDR1 and CDR2 from the germline V gene are SGHVS and FNYEAQ. There are 15 residues in the CDR3. The entire variable domain, with the rest obtained from reference TRBV7-6 and TRBJ2-7, is as follows: GAGVSQSPRYKVTKRGQDVALRCDPISGHVSLYWYRQALGQGPEFLTYFNYEAQQDKSGLPNDRFSAERPEGSISTLTIQRTEQRDSAMYRCASSLAGGGLYEQYFGPGTRLTVT.

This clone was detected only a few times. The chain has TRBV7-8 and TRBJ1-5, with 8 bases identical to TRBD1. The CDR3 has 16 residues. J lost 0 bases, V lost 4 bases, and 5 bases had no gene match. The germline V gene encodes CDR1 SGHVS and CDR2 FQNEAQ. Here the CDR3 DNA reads TGTGCCAGCAGCTCAGGGGGCGGGTATAGCAATCAGCCCCAGCATTTT. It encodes CASSSGGGYSNQPQHF.

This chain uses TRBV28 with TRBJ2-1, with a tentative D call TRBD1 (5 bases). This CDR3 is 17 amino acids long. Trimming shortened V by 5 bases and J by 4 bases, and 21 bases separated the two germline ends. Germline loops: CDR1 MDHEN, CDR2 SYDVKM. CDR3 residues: CASSPNRIASKYNEQFF. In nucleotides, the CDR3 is TGTGCCAGCAGTCCCAACAGGATCGCCTCGAAATACAATGAGCAGTTCTTC. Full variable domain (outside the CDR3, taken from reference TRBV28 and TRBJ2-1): DVKVTQSSRYLVKRTGEKVFLECVQDMDHENMFWYRQDPGLGLRLIYFSYDVKMKEKGDIPEGYSVSREKKERFSLILESASTNQTSMYLCASSPNRIASKYNEQFFGPGTRLTVL.

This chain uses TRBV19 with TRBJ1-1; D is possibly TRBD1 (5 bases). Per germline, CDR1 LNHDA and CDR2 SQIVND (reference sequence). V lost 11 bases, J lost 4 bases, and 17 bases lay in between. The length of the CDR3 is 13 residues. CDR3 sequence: CASRAGGGTEAFF. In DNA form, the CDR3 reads TGTGCCTCCAGGGCAGGCGGGGGCACTGAAGCTTTCTTT.

CDR3 sequence: CASSQDFSGGWTQYF. CDR3 coding DNA: TGCGCCAGCAGCCAAGATTTTAGTGGGGGGTGGACCCAGTACTTC. The chain joins TRBV4-1 to TRBJ2-5, with TRBD2 as a possible D gene (6 bases). Germline loops: CDR1 MGHRA, CDR2 YSYEKL. V dropped 0 bases and J dropped 7 bases, with 15 bases sitting between them. CDR3 length: 15 residues.

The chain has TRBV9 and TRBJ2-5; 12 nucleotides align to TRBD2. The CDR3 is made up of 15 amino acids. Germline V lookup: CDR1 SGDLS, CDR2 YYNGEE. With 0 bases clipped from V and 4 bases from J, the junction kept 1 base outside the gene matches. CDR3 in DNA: TGTGCCAGCAGCGTAGAACTAGCGGGAGGAGAGACCCAGTACTTC. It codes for CASSVELAGGETQYF.

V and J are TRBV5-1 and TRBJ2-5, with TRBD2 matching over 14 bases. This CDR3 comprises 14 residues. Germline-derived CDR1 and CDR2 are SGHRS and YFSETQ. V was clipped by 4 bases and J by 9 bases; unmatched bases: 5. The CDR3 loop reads CASSPGTSGGSQYF. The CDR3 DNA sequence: TGCGCCAGCAGCCCCGGGACTAGCGGGGGATCCCAGTACTTC.

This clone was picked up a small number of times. CDR3 nucleotides: TGTGCCAGCAGTCAAACGTGGACAGCAAACTACGAGCAGTACTTC. It specifies CASSQTWTANYEQYF. The chain is built from TRBV6-5 and TRBJ2-7; possible D gene TRBD1, 6 bases. Germline values: CDR1 MNHEY, CDR2 SVGAGI. This CDR3 spans 15 amino acids. V was shortened by 5 bases and J by 3 bases, with 17 bases between the two germline ends.

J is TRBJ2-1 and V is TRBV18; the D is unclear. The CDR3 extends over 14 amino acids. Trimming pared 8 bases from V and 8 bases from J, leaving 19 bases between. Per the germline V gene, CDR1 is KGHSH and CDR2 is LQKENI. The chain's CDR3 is CASTDYPFPDEQFF. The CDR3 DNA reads TGTGCCAGCACTGATTATCCCTTTCCGGATGAGCAGTTCTTC.

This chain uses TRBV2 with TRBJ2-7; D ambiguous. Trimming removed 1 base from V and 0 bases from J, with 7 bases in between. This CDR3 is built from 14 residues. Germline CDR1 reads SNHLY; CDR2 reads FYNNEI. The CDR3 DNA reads TGTGCCAGCAGTGAAGAAGTCTACTCCTACGAGCAGTACTTC. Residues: CASSEEVYSYEQYF.

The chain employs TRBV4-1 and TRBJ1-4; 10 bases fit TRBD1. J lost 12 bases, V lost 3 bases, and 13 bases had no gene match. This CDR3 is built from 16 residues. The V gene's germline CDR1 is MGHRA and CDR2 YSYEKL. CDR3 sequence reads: CASSHVIGTGESELFF. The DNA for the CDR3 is TGCGCCAGCAGCCATGTGATCGGGACAGGGGAGTCAGAACTGTTTTTT.

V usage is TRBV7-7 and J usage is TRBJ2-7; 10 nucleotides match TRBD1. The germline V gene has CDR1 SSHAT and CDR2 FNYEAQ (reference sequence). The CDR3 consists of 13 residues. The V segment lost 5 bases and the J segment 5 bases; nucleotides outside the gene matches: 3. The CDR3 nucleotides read TGTGCCAGCAGCCCCGACAGGGGGCACGAGCAGTACTTC. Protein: CASSPDRGHEQYF.

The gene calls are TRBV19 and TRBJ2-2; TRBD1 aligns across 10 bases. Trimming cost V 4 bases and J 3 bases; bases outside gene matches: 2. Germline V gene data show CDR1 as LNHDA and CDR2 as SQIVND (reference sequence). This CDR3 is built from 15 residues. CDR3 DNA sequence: TGTGCCAGTAGTAAAGACAGGGGGCACACCGGGGAGCTGTTTTTT. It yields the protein CASSKDRGHTGELFF.

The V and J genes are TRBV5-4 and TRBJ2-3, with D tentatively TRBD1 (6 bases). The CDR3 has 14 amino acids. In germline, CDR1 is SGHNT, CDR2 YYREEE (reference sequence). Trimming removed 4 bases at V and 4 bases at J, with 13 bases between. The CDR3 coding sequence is TGTGCCAGCAGCAATGGACAGATCCCAGATACGCAGTATTTT. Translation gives CASSNGQIPDTQYF.